This TCR beta chain is from a study of T cells in Graves' hyperthyroidism and ophthalmopathy. Study conclusions and caveats: Blood also held most thyroid clonotypes expanded beyond 0.001.

To note about this clonotype: Its antigen is still unknown.

From RNA transcripts, TCR beta CDR3 regions were amplified. HTBI primers were the set used in a first-round RT-PCR of the TCR CDR3. TCRdb reprocessed the multiplex PCR reads with MiXCR, giving one entry per CDR3 protein. The data contain 600,000 to 650,000 distinct CDR3 sequences, about 20% of them singletons. Thyroid ultrasound and orbital computed tomography, with clinical symptoms and serum thyroxine and TRAb, informed diagnoses. This CDR3 spans 12 amino acids. Per the germline V gene, CDR1 is KGHSY and CDR2 is FQNENV. V was trimmed by 4 bases and J by 5 bases, leaving 8 bases between them. Sequenced material: blood. The source is a man aged 25 to 40 with Graves' ophthalmopathy. The chain has TRBV16 and TRBJ2-5, with unresolved D. The CDR3 DNA follows: TGTGCCAGCAGCCCTTTTTCCGAGACCCAGTACTTC. Protein: CASSPFSETQYF.